This T cell receptor beta chain was found in a study of response to subunit inactivated influenza vaccine. Points from the study as a whole: Authors suggested seasonal influenza vaccinations each recruit few new T cells.

One entry per CDR3 protein results from TCRdb running MiXCR on the RT-PCR reads. The sample has approximately 310,000 distinct CDR3 sequences, roughly 22% seen once. This clonotype was seen at least ten times. Its antigen is not identified. The sequence was collected from a man between 50 and 69 years old who received an inactivated influenza vaccine. The sample here was PBMCs from blood, taken approximately 22 months after vaccination.

This CDR3 is CASLTGFGTEAFF. CDR3 sequence (DNA): TGTGCCAGCCTTACAGGGTTTGGCACTGAAGCTTTCTTT. The chain couples TRBV12-3 or TRBV12-4 to TRBJ1-1; D is perhaps TRBD1 (6 bases). The CDR3 spans 13 residues. Deletions cut 8 bases from V and 4 bases from J, with 14 bases between.